Listed here are 18 T cell receptor beta chains from one sample, sequenced in a study of graft-versus-host responses after intestinal transplantation. Antigens of these TCRs are unknown. TCRdb keeps only in-frame clones here, not all; method: immunoSEQ multiplex PCR. The data show over 70,000 clones, about four fifths seen once. The specimen was unstimulated CD8+ T cells sorted from spleen or lymph node cells, collected before intestinal transplant. These receptor sequences come from a human donor who received an intestinal transplant.

This chain uses TRBV11-2 with TRBJ2-5; D perhaps matches TRBD2 (6 bases). This CDR3 comprises 16 residues. Germline CDR1 SGHAT, CDR2 FQNNGV. Trimming shortened V by 0 bases and J by 4 bases, and 15 bases separated the two germline ends. The CDR3 loop is CASSLDRGRLGETQYF. The DNA for the CDR3 is TGTGCCAGCAGCTTAGACCGAGGGAGGCTAGGAGAGACCCAGTACTTC.

CDR3 sequence (DNA): TGTGCCAGCAGCCCGCCGGTCACTGAAGCTTTCTTT. Its translation: CASSPPVTEAFF. The chain uses TRBV13 and TRBJ1-1, with no clear D. V dropped 5 bases and J dropped 4 bases, with 8 bases sitting between them. The CDR3 loop spans 12 amino acids. CDR1 and CDR2 (germline): PRHDT, FYEKMQ (reference sequence).

This clone was seen a handful of times. The chain combines TRBV28 with TRBJ2-7; 7 positions agree with TRBD1. The V and J ends lost 2 bases and 3 bases, in that order; junction bases with no gene match: 4. CDR3 size: 14 residues. Germline CDR1 and CDR2: MDHEN and SYDVKM. As DNA, the CDR3 is TGTGCCAGCAGTTTAGGGACAGTCGACTACGAGCAGTACTTC. Protein: CASSLGTVDYEQYF.

This clone has a single count. The chain uses TRBV11-1 and TRBJ1-1; 8 nucleotides align to TRBD1. CDR3 length equals 13 residues. From germline, CDR1 is SGHAT and CDR2 FQDESV (reference sequence). Trimming at V came to 5 bases and at J to 5 bases, leaving 4 bases not matched to a gene. CDR3 sequence: CASSAGGGTEAFF. CDR3 DNA: TGTGCCAGCAGCGCAGGGGGCGGAACTGAAGCTTTCTTT. Looking up the rest from reference TRBV11-1 and TRBJ1-1 gives the full variable domain: EAEVAQSPRYKITEKSQAVAFWCDPISGHATLYWYRQILGQGPELLVQFQDESVVDDSQLPKDRFSAERLKGVDSTLKIQPAELGDSAMYLCASSAGGGTEAFFGQGTRLTVV.

The chain uses TRBV7-3 and TRBJ2-7; 9 nucleotides match TRBD2. Losses at the gene ends were 4 bases for V and 0 bases for J; bases not matched to a gene: 10. Germline-derived CDR1 and CDR2 are SGHTA and FQGTGA. The CDR3 extends over 17 amino acids. CDR3 sequence: CASSWGSGSWGSYEQYF. The DNA for the CDR3 is TGTGCCAGCAGCTGGGGTAGCGGGAGTTGGGGCTCCTACGAGCAGTACTTC.

The rearrangement links TRBV28 to TRBJ2-2, with a weak D call TRBD1 (6 bases). CDR3 size: 17 residues. The germline gives CDR1 MDHEN, CDR2 SYDVKM. Trimming stripped 3 bases from V and 1 base from J, with 15 bases between. This CDR3 reads CASSFPRQVGNTGELFF. DNA for the CDR3: TGTGCCAGCAGTTTCCCGCGACAGGTCGGGAACACCGGGGAGCTGTTTTTT.

J is TRBJ1-4 and V is TRBV30; D gene ambiguous. From germline, CDR1 is GTSNPN and CDR2 SVGIG (reference sequence). The V gene lost 5 bases and the J gene lost 5 bases, with 15 bases spanning the gap. CDR3 length: 14 amino acids. This CDR3 reads CAWESGVPNEKLFF. CDR3 nucleotides: TGTGCCTGGGAGAGTGGGGTCCCAAATGAAAAACTGTTTTTT.

The chain recombines TRBV5-4 with TRBJ2-1, with 7 nucleotides matching TRBD1. Germline V CDR1 and CDR2: SGHNT, YYREEE (reference sequence). V lost 4 bases and J lost 4; bases outside the gene matches: 5. The CDR3 spans 14 residues. This chain's CDR3 is CASSPGQEYNEQFF. The CDR3 DNA reads as TGTGCCAGCAGCCCCGGACAGGAATACAATGAGCAGTTCTTC.

The chain couples TRBV5-1 to TRBJ2-1; possibly TRBD1 or TRBD2 for D (5 bases each). CDR3 length equals 13 residues. Trimming cost V 2 bases and J 8 bases, with 11 bases left between them. Germline CDR1 reads SGHRS; CDR2 reads YFSETQ. The CDR3 DNA sequence: TGCGCCAGCAGCTTAAGTGGGGGATATGAGCAGTTCTTC. Translating it yields CASSLSGGYEQFF. The full variable domain, its missing parts supplied by reference TRBV5-1 and TRBJ2-1, is KAGVTQTPRYLIKTRGQQVTLSCSPISGHRSVSWYQQTPGQGLQFLFEYFSETQRNKGNFPGRFSGRQFSNSRSEMNVSTLELGDSALYLCASSLSGGYEQFFGPGTRLTVL.

The rearrangement uses TRBV4-2 and TRBJ2-1; 9 bases agree with TRBD2. The CDR3 covers 13 residues. Losses at the gene ends were 2 bases for V and 16 bases for J; bases not matched to a gene: 9. Germline CDR1 and CDR2: LGHNA and YNFKEQ. DNA for the CDR3: TGTGCCAGCAGCCAAACGAGCGGGAGGAGCTATTTCTTC. Encoded protein: CASSQTSGRSYFF.

There are a few counts of this clone. The rearrangement links TRBV10-3 to TRBJ2-7; maybe TRBD2 (5 bases). The V gene's germline CDR1 is ENHRY and CDR2 SYGVKD. V was clipped by 0 bases and J by 3 bases, with 18 bases between them. This CDR3 contains 17 residues. The CDR3 sequence is CAISESTRVLTNYEQYF. The DNA of the CDR3 is TGTGCCATCAGTGAGTCGACGCGGGTACTCACGAACTACGAGCAGTACTTC.

The chain recombines TRBV2 with TRBJ2-1; 11 nucleotides agree with TRBD2. There are 16 residues in the CDR3. V lost 4 bases to trimming and J lost 3 bases; unmatched junction nucleotides: 5. Germline loops: CDR1 SNHLY, CDR2 FYNNEI. CDR3 bases: TGTGCCAGCAGTGGACTAGCGGGACCAAACTACAATGAGCAGTTCTTC. It encodes CASSGLAGPNYNEQFF.

The gene calls are TRBV6-5 and TRBJ2-2, with 8 positions matching TRBD1. Germline trimming cut 5 bases from V and 7 bases from J; bases unmatched to any gene: 6. The CDR3 length is 14 residues. Germline CDR1 reads MNHEY; CDR2 reads SVGAGI. The CDR3 region is CASSEDRVGGELFF. In DNA, the CDR3 is TGTGCCAGCAGTGAGGACAGGGTCGGCGGGGAGCTGTTTTTT.

The chain uses TRBV5-1 and TRBJ2-3, with TRBD2 matching 8 bases. Trimming took 4 bases from V and 1 from J; bases not matched to a gene: 11. The CDR3 spans 17 residues. Germline lookup yields CDR1 SGHRS and CDR2 YFSETQ. CDR3 in amino acids: CASSSLGLAGGTDTQYF. The DNA of the CDR3 is TGCGCCAGCAGCAGCTTAGGACTAGCCGGCGGCACAGATACGCAGTATTTT.

V usage is TRBV7-9 and J usage is TRBJ2-5, with 8 bases lining up with TRBD1. This CDR3 contains 14 residues. J gave up 5 bases and V 5 bases, and 7 bases lay outside the gene matches. Germline CDR1 is SEHNR and CDR2 is FQNEAQ (reference sequence). The CDR3 DNA is TGTGCCAGCAGCAAGGGACAGGTCGTGGAGACCCAGTACTTC. Amino acid sequence: CASSKGQVVETQYF.

This clone is a singleton in its sample. The V call is TRBV28, the J call TRBJ2-7; maybe TRBD1 (6 bases). The CDR3 is 15 amino acids. V was trimmed by 1 base and J by 7 bases, leaving 17 bases between them. CDR1 MDHEN and CDR2 SYDVKM come from the germline V gene. The CDR3 DNA reads as TGTGCCAGCAGTTTATCCTGGGGGCGAGCTTGGGAGCAGTACTTC. This gives the protein CASSLSWGRAWEQYF.

The V and J genes are TRBV5-4 and TRBJ2-7; no reliable D call. V gave up 0 bases and J gave up 0 bases, with 7 bases separating them. The CDR3 consists of 14 residues. The germline CDR1 and CDR2 sequences are SGHNT and YYREEE (reference sequence). This CDR3 reads CASSLDPSSYEQYF. The CDR3 nucleotides are TGTGCCAGCAGCTTGGATCCGAGCTCCTACGAGCAGTACTTC.

The rearrangement uses TRBV6-1 and TRBJ2-2; 7 nucleotides align to TRBD2. The CDR3 spans 14 residues. The V and J ends lost 10 bases and 2 bases, in that order; junction bases with no gene match: 7. The V gene's germline CDR1 is MNHNS and CDR2 SASEGT. CDR3 bases: TGTGCCAACGGGGAGGGCTTCAACACCGGGGAGCTGTTTTTT. Protein sequence: CANGEGFNTGELFF.